This T cell receptor beta chain was sequenced during a study of T cells in Graves' hyperthyroidism and ophthalmopathy. The diagnostic basis comprised clinical symptoms, serum thyroxine and TRAb, thyroid ultrasound and orbital computed tomography. From less than 13 ml of fresh peripheral blood, PBMCs were isolated. J was trimmed by 5 bases and V by 3 bases; bases with no gene match: 5. Germline V gene lookup returns CDR1 LGHDT and CDR2 YNNKEL (reference sequence). The CDR3 totals 14 residues. RNA transcripts provided the source from which TCR beta CDR3 regions were amplified. Researchers ran a first-round RT-PCR on the TCR CDR3 using the HTBI primer set. In TCRdb, the multiplex PCR reads were re-called with MiXCR into one record per CDR3 protein. The repertoire holds hundreds of thousands of distinct CDR3 sequences, with approximately 14% as singletons.

V gene TRBV3-1 combines with J gene TRBJ2-7, with 9 bases fitting TRBD2. The TCR originated in a man aged 18-30 years with Graves' ophthalmopathy. Material: blood. CDR3 amino acids: CASSHPSGNDEQYF. Written as DNA, the CDR3 is TGTGCCAGCAGCCACCCTAGCGGGAATGACGAGCAGTACTTC.